Given below is one T cell receptor beta chain in context. Its antigen is undetermined. Use of 60 Vbeta and 13 Jbeta primers characterized the PCR. Only in-frame clones appear in the TCRdb table, and some are missing; sequencing was by immunoSEQ multiplex PCR. This sample has 120,000 or so clones, with 75% to 90% found just once. The data were taken from a study of cytomegalovirus exposure and HLA in healthy donors. Study-level information: Drawn from HLA-typed donors, about 85 million unique TCRs were held in an early data release. Study results and limitations: Excluded: some indistinguishable V segments such as TRBV6-2 and TRBV6-3. A later analysis reported that several of the most significant clusters appeared to be linked to common viral pathogens, among them Epstein-Barr virus.

Germline CDR1 and CDR2: SNHLY and FYNNEI. Losses at the gene ends were 6 bases for V and 0 bases for J; bases not matched to a gene: 4. CDR3 length: 15 amino acids. The rearrangement uses TRBV2 and TRBJ2-1; 8 bases line up with TRBD2. The sequenced sample was PBMCs. The receptor comes from a man aged 40-55 years in good health and CMV-seronegative. The CDR3 DNA sequence: TGTGCCAGCAGACTAGCGGTTTACTCCTACAATGAGCAGTTCTTC. It translates to CASRLAVYSYNEQFF.